The entry below describes one T cell receptor beta chain. Germline assignment: CDR1 MNHEY and CDR2 SMNVEV (reference sequence). The V end lost 6 bases, the J end lost 0 bases, and 15 bases lay between the germline ends. There are 17 residues in the CDR3. Clones were sequenced by immunoSEQ multiplex PCR, and TCRdb holds only the in-frame ones, with some missing. The table has around 45,000 clones, 75% to 95% seen once. The sample comes from a study of T cell changes during pregnancy in multiple sclerosis. The sequence derives from a female donor with multiple sclerosis, enrolled in a pregnancy study. Sequenced here: CD4+ T cells from peripheral blood mononuclear cells, sampled before pregnancy. The rearrangement links TRBV27 to TRBJ2-6; tentatively, D is TRBD1 (6 bases). CDR3 sequence (DNA): TGTGCCAGCAGCCCCCTCACAGGGAACTCTGGGGCCAACGTCCTGACTTTC. This translates into CASSPLTGNSGANVLTF.